The clone carrying this TCR beta chain was counted ten times or more. These data are taken from a study of T cells in Graves' hyperthyroidism and ophthalmopathy. Researchers took RNA transcripts and amplified the TCR beta CDR3 regions from them. TCR CDR3 regions were first amplified by RT-PCR with HTBI primers. TCRdb re-called the multiplex PCR reads through MiXCR, storing one row per CDR3 protein. The sample records 350,000 to 400,000 distinct CDR3 sequences, roughly 13% being singletons. From germline, CDR1 is KGHSH and CDR2 LQKENI. Trimming shortened V by 3 bases and J by 7 bases, and 15 bases separated the two germline ends. The CDR3 has 15 amino acids.

The sequencing sample was made of blood. The rearrangement links TRBV18 to TRBJ2-2; D gene ambiguous. The receptor was derived from a woman aged 55-69 years with Graves' hyperthyroidism. CDR3 sequence reads: CASSPRLGVGGELFF. The CDR3 coding sequence is TGTGCCAGCTCACCGCGTTTAGGCGTCGGCGGGGAGCTGTTTTTT.